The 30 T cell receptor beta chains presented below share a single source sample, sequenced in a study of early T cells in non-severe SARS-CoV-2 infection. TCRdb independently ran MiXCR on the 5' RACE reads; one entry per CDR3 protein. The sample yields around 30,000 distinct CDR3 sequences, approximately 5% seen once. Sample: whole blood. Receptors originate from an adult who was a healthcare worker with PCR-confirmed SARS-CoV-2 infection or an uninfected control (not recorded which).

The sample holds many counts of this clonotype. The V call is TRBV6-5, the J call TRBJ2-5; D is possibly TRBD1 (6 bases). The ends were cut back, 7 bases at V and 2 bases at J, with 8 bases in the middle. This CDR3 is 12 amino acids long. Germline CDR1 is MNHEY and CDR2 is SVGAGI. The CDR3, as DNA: TGTGCCAGCAAGGACAGACAAGAGACCCAGTACTTC. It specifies CASKDRQETQYF.

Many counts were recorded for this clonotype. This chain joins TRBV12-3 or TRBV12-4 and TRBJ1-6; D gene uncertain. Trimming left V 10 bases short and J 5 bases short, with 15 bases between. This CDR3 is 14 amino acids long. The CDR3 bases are TGTGCCACTTCCCTGGGCAGCGATAATTCACCCCTCCACTTT. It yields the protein CATSLGSDNSPLHF.

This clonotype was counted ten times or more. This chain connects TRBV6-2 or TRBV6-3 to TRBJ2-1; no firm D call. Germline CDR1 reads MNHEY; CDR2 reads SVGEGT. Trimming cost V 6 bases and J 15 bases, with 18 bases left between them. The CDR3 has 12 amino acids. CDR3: CASSPGQPEWFF. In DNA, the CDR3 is TGTGCCAGCAGCCCCGGCCAGCCCGAGTGGTTCTTC.

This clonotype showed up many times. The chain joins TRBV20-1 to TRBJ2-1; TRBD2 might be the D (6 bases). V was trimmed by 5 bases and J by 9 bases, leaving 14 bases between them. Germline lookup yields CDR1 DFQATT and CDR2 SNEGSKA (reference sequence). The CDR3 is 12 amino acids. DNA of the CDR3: TGCAGTGCTGCGGGCGGAGGGCGTGAGCAGTTCTTC. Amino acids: CSAAGGGREQFF.

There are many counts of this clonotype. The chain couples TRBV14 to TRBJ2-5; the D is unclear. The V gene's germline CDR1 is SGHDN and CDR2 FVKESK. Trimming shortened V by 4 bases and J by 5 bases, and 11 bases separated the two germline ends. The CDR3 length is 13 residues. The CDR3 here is CASSRDFRETQYF. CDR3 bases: TGTGCCAGCAGCCGTGACTTTCGGGAGACCCAGTACTTC.

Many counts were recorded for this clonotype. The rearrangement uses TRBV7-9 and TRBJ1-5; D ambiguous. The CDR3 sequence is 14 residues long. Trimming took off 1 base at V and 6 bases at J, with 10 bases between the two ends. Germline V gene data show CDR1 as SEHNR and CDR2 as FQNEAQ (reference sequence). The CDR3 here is CASSLDGRAQPQHF. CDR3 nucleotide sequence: TGTGCCAGCAGCTTAGACGGGAGGGCTCAGCCCCAGCATTTT.

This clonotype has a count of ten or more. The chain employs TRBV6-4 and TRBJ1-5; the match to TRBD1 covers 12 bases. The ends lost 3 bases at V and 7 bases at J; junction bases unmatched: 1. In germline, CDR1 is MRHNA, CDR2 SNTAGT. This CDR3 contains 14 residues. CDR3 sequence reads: CASSEGTGGQPQHF. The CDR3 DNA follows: TGTGCCAGCAGTGAAGGGACAGGGGGCCAGCCCCAGCATTTT.

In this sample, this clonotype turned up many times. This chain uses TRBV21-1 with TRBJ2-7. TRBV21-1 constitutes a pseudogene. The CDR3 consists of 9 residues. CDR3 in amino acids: CASSGEQYF. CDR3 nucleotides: TGTGCCAGCAGCGGCGAGCAGTACTTC.

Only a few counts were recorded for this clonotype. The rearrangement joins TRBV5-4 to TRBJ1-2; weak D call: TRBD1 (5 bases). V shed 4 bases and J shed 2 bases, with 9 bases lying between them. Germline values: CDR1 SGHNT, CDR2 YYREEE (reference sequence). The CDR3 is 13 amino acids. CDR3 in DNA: TGTGCCAGCAGCAAGGGACCGAACTATGGCTACACCTTC. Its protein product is CASSKGPNYGYTF.

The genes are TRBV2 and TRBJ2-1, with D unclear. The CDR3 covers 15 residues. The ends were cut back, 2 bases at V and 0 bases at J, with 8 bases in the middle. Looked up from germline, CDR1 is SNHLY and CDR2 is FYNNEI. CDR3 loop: CASSERQSSYNEQFF. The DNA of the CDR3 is TGTGCCAGCAGTGAACGCCAGAGCTCCTACAATGAGCAGTTCTTC.

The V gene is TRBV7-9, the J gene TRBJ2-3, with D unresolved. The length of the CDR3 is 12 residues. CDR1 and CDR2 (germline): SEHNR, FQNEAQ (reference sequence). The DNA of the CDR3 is TGTGCATGCGACCCTTACACAGATACGCAGTATTTT. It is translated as CACDPYTDTQYF.

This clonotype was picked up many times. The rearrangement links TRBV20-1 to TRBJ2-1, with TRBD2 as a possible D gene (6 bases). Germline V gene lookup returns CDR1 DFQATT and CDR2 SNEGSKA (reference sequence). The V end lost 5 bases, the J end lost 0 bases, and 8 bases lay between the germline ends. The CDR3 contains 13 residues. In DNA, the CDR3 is TGCAGTGCTTTCGGGAGCTCCTACAATGAGCAGTTCTTC. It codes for CSAFGSSYNEQFF.

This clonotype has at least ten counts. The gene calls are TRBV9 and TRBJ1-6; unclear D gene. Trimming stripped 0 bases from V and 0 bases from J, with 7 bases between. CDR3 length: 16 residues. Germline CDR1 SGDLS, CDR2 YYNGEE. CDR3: CASSVDMGSYNSPLHF. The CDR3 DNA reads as TGTGCCAGCAGCGTAGATATGGGCTCCTATAATTCACCCCTCCACTTT.

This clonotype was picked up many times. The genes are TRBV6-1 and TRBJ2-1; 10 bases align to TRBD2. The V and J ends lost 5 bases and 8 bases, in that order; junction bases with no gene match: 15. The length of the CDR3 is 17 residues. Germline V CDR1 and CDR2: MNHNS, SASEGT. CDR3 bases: TGTGCCAGCAGTCGACGTGCTAGCGGGGGATGGGGCGATGAGCAGTTCTTC. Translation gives CASSRRASGGWGDEQFF.

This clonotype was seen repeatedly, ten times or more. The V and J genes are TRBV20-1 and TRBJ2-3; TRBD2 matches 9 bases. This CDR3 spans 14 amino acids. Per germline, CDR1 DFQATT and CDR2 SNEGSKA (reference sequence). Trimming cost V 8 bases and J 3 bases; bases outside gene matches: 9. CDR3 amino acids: CSSNGGLATDTQYF. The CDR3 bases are TGCAGTTCCAACGGTGGACTAGCGACAGATACGCAGTATTTT.

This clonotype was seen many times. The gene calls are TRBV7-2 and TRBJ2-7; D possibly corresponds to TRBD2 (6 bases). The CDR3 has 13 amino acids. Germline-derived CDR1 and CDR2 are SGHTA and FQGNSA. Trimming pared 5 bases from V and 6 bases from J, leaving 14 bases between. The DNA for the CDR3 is TGTGCCAGCAGCATCGGGACTGCGGGCGAGCAGTACTTC. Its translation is CASSIGTAGEQYF.

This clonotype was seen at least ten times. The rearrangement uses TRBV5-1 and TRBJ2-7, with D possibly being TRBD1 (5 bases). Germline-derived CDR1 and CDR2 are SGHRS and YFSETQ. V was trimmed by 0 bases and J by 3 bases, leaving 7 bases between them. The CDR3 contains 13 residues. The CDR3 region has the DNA TGCGCCAGCAGCTTGGTACAGGACTACGAGCAGTACTTC. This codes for CASSLVQDYEQYF.

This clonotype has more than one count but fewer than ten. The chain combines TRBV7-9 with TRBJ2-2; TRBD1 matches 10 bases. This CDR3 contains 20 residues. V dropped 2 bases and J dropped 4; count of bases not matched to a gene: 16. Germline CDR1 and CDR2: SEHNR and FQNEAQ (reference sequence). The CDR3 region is CASSLSRSRDRGHGTGELFF. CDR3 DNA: TGTGCCAGCAGCTTAAGCCGGTCGCGCGACAGGGGGCACGGCACCGGGGAGCTGTTTTTT.

The CDR3 region has the DNA TGCAGTGCTAGAGATGTGTTTACGGGACAGGGGAGGGAGCAGTACTTC. It encodes CSARDVFTGQGREQYF. V is TRBV20-1 and J is TRBJ2-7; TRBD1 matches 10 bases. Germline values: CDR1 DFQATT, CDR2 SNEGSKA (reference sequence). The V and J ends lost 0 bases and 7 bases, in that order; junction bases with no gene match: 12. This CDR3 is built from 16 residues.

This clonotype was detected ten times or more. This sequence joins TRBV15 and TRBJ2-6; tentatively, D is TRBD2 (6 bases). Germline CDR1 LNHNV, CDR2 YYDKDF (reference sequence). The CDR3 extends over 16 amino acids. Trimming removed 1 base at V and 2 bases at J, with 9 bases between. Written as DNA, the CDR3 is TGTGCCACCAGCAGAGGAGGAGGGGCTGGGGCCAACGTCCTGACTTTC. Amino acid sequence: CATSRGGGAGANVLTF.

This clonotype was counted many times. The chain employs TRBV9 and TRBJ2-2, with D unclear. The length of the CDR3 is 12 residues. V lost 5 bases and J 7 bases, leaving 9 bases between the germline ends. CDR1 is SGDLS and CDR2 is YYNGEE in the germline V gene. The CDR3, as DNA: TGTGCCAGCAGTCTAGTAATCGGGGAGCTGTTTTTT. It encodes CASSLVIGELFF.

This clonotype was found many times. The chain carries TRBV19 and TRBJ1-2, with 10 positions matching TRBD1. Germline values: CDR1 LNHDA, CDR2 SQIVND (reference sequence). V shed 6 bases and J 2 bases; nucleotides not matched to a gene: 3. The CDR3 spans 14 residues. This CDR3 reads CASSPGQGNYGYTF. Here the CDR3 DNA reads TGTGCCAGTAGCCCGGGACAGGGGAACTATGGCTACACCTTC. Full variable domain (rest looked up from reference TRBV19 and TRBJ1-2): DGGITQSPKYLFRKEGQNVTLSCEQNLNHDAMYWYRQDPGQGLRLIYYSQIVNDFQKGDIAEGYSVSREKKESFPLTVTSAQKNPTAFYLCASSPGQGNYGYTFGSGTRLTVV.

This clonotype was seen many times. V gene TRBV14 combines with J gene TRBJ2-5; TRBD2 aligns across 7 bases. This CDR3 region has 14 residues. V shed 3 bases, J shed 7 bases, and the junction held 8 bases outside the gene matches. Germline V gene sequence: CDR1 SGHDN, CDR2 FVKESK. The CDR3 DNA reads TGTGCCAGCAGCCATTGGGAGGGTCCCAGGACCCAGTACTTC. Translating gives CASSHWEGPRTQYF.

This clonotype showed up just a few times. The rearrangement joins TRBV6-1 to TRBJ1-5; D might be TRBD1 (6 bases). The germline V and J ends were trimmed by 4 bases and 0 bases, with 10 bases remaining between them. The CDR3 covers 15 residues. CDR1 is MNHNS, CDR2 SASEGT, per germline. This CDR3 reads CASSAGDYSNQPQHF. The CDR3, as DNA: TGTGCCAGCAGTGCAGGGGATTATAGCAATCAGCCCCAGCATTTT.

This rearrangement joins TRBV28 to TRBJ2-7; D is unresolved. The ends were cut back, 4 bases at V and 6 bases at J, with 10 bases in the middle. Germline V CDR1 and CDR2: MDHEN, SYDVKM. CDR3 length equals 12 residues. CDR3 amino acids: CASSSVWVEQYF. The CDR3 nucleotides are TGTGCCAGCAGTTCGGTATGGGTCGAGCAGTACTTC.

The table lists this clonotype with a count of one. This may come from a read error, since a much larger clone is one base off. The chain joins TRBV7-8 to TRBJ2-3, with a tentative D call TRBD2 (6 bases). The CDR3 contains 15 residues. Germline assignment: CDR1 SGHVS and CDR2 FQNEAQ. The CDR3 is CTSSSQTRSTDTQYF. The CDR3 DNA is TGTACCAGCAGCTCACAGACTAGAAGCACAGATACGCAGTATTTT.

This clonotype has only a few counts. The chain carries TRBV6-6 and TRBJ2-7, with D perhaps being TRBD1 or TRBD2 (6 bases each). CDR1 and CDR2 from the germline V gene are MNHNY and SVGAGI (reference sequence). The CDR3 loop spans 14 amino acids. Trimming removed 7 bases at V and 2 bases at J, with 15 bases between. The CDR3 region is CASTQGGKPYEQYF. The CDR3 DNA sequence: TGTGCCAGCACTCAAGGGGGGAAACCCTACGAGCAGTACTTC.

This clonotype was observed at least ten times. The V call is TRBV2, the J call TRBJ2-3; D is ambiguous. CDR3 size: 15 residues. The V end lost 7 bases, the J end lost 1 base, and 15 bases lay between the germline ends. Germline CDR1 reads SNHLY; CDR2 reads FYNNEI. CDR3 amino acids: CASTSERSRTDTQYF. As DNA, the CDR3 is TGTGCCAGCACCTCCGAAAGGTCCCGCACAGATACGCAGTATTTT.

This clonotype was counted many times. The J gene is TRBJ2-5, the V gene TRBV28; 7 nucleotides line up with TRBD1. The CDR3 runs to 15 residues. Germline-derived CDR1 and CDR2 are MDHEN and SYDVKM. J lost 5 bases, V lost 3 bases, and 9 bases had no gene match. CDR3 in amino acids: CASSLTGKERETQYF. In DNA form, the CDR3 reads TGTGCCAGCAGTTTGACAGGGAAAGAGCGGGAGACCCAGTACTTC.

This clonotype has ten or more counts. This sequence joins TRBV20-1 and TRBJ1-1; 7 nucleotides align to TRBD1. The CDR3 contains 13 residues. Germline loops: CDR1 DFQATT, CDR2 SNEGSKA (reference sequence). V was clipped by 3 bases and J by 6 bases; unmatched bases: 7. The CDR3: CSARRQGRAEAFF. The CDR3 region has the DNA TGCAGTGCTAGGAGACAGGGTAGGGCTGAAGCTTTCTTT.